This T cell receptor (beta chain) was sequenced during a study of beta chain features in type 1 diabetes. General study results and limits: Significant though moderate, a shortening of TCRB CDR3s appeared in all four CD4+ subsets of Type 1 diabetes patients.

Notes on this clone: As yet, its antigen is unknown.

The entirety of the isolated RNA underwent reverse transcription, so expressed TCRB transcripts were sequenced. Produced via immunoSEQ multiplex PCR; TCRdb's table is partial and in-frame only. The sample lists some 240,000 clones; about a sixth were seen once. Sequences were obtained from naive CD4+ T cells from blood. This receptor was taken from a man aged 25-45 years with type 1 diabetes.

The CDR3: CASSRYRVGVYNEQFF. The CDR3 bases are TGCGCCAGCAGCCGATACAGGGTCGGGGTCTACAATGAGCAGTTCTTC. The V and J genes are TRBV4-3 and TRBJ2-1; D perhaps matches TRBD1 (6 bases). The CDR3 spans 16 residues. Germline CDR1 LGHNA, CDR2 YSLEER. The V and J ends lost 4 bases and 3 bases respectively, with 16 bases between them.